One and the same sample provided the 15 T cell receptor beta chains below, sequenced in a study of neoadjuvant anti-PD-1 for oral cavity cancer. Data came from immunoSEQ multiplex PCR; TCRdb stores just in-frame clones and leaves some out. This sample has about 8,700 clones; approximately 61% occur once, and the top ten carry about 8%. The material was tumor tissue, obtained before nivolumab (anti-PD-1) treatment. The receptors were sampled from a person between 40 and 79 years old with oral cavity squamous cell carcinoma.

This sequence joins TRBV6-1 and TRBJ1-2; TRBD1 aligns across 8 bases. This CDR3 is 15 amino acids long. Germline values: CDR1 MNHNS, CDR2 SASEGT. The V gene end was trimmed by 2 bases and the J gene end by 7 bases; junction bases not matched to a gene: 9. The CDR3 spells CASSEQPQGAIGYTF. In DNA form, the CDR3 reads TGTGCCAGCAGTGAACAACCCCAGGGGGCGATTGGCTACACCTTC.

The V call is TRBV28, the J call TRBJ1-2; D call uncertain. The CDR3 has 12 residues. V was clipped by 7 bases and J by 7 bases, with 13 bases between them. Germline V gene lookup returns CDR1 MDHEN and CDR2 SYDVKM. CDR3 DNA: TGTGCCAGCACCCTTGGTCTTGGTGGCTACACCTTC. Translating it yields CASTLGLGGYTF.

The rearrangement joins TRBV28 to TRBJ2-3, with D maybe TRBD1 (6 bases). Trimming left V 4 bases short and J 0 bases short, with 23 bases between. There are 19 residues in the CDR3. The germline gives CDR1 MDHEN, CDR2 SYDVKM. CDR3 sequence reads: CASSSGTIDRPSSTDTQYF. As DNA, the CDR3 is TGTGCCAGCAGTTCCGGAACAATAGACAGGCCCTCTAGCACAGATACGCAGTATTTT.

The chain couples TRBV6-1 to TRBJ2-7; 7 bases map to TRBD2. V was pared by 1 base and J by 0 bases, with 3 bases of the junction left unmatched. This CDR3 is 15 amino acids long. Per germline, CDR1 MNHNS and CDR2 SASEGT. The CDR3 spells CASSEVLAASYEQYF. The CDR3 DNA reads TGTGCCAGCAGTGAAGTCCTAGCGGCCTCCTACGAGCAGTACTTC.

This chain's CDR3 is CASSLRQPLYEQYF. CDR3 DNA sequence: TGTGCCAGCAGTTTGAGACAGCCCCTTTACGAGCAGTACTTC. This chain uses TRBV27 with TRBJ2-7; the D gene is possibly TRBD1 (5 bases). Trimming took 3 bases from V and 4 from J, leaving 13 bases between them. The CDR3 has 14 residues. Germline CDR1 is MNHEY and CDR2 is SMNVEV (reference sequence).

The gene calls are TRBV7-2 and TRBJ2-5, with 8 positions matching TRBD2. There are 15 residues in the CDR3. Germline V CDR1 and CDR2: SGHTA, FQGNSA. Trimming at V came to 5 bases and at J to 5 bases, leaving 10 bases not matched to a gene. CDR3 nucleotide sequence: TGTGCCAGCAGCGTATTCGGGGGGGCTCGGGAGACCCAGTACTTC. This translates into CASSVFGGARETQYF.

The CDR3 here is CASSFTGAGGELFF. For the CDR3, the DNA is TGTGCCAGCAGTTTCACGGGGGCGGGCGGGGAGCTGTTTTTT. J is TRBJ2-2 and V is TRBV6-6, with D possibly called TRBD1 or TRBD2 (6 bases each). The CDR3 extends over 14 amino acids. Germline V gene lookup returns CDR1 MNHNY and CDR2 SVGAGI (reference sequence). Trimming stripped 4 bases from V and 7 bases from J, with 13 bases between.

J is TRBJ2-1 and V is TRBV5-4; D is possibly TRBD2 (6 bases). The CDR3 totals 12 residues. The V and J ends lost 2 bases and 9 bases respectively, with 9 bases between them. CDR1 SGHNT and CDR2 YYREEE come from the germline V gene (reference sequence). CDR3: CASSLGGAEQFF. The CDR3 nucleotides read TGTGCCAGCAGCTTAGGAGGGGCTGAGCAGTTCTTC.

This clone has just a few counts. This chain connects TRBV6-5 to TRBJ1-2, with 7 bases matching TRBD1. V shed 0 bases and J 6 bases; nucleotides not matched to a gene: 1. Germline-derived CDR1 and CDR2 are MNHEY and SVGAGI. The CDR3 spans 13 residues. CDR3 sequence reads: CASSYSGTDGYTF. The CDR3 nucleotides read TGTGCCAGCAGTTACTCAGGGACAGATGGCTACACCTTC.

This clone came up a few times. The chain uses TRBV7-9 and TRBJ1-2, with D perhaps matching TRBD1 (6 bases). This CDR3 comprises 17 residues. Between the trimmed V and J ends, which lost 1 base and 0 bases, there was a span of 15 bases. The germline gives CDR1 SEHNR, CDR2 FQNEAQ (reference sequence). The CDR3 DNA sequence: TGTGCCAGCAGCTTAGGTCGGGGGCGGGACTCTAACTATGGCTACACCTTC. Translating gives CASSLGRGRDSNYGYTF.

CDR3 DNA: TGCGCCAGCAGCTCCGGGGACAGGGGCTCCTACGAGCAGTACTTC. Translated: CASSSGDRGSYEQYF. V usage is TRBV4-1 and J usage is TRBJ2-7; 10 nucleotides align to TRBD1. Germline V gene lookup returns CDR1 MGHRA and CDR2 YSYEKL. V shed 5 bases, J shed 0 bases, and the junction held 4 bases outside the gene matches. The CDR3 contains 15 residues.

The rearrangement uses TRBV4-1 and TRBJ1-1, with TRBD1 identical over 8 bases. The CDR3 spans 13 residues. The germline V gene encodes CDR1 MGHRA and CDR2 YSYEKL. J was trimmed by 3 bases and V by 5 bases; bases with no gene match: 2. The CDR3 bases are TGCGCCAGCAGCAGACAGGGGTACACTGAAGCTTTCTTT. It codes for CASSRQGYTEAFF.

The CDR3 sequence is CASSVDGRSTDTQYF. The CDR3 DNA reads TGTGCCAGCAGTGTTGATGGGCGTAGCACAGATACGCAGTATTTT. This chain links TRBV6-4 with TRBJ2-3; D gene uncertain. V dropped 4 bases and J dropped 0 bases, with 11 bases sitting between them. Germline V gene lookup returns CDR1 MRHNA and CDR2 SNTAGT. The CDR3 sequence is 15 residues long.

This chain connects TRBV2 to TRBJ1-6, with TRBD1 matching 9 bases. J was trimmed by 10 bases and V by 6 bases; bases with no gene match: 25. CDR3 length: 20 amino acids. The germline CDR1 and CDR2 sequences are SNHLY and FYNNEI. The DNA of the CDR3 is TGTGCCAGCAGCGACACCGGAGGGACAGGGCAGTTATTTATTCGGTCACCCCTCCACTTT. Translation gives CASSDTGGTGQLFIRSPLHF.

V gene TRBV10-1 combines with J gene TRBJ1-5, with TRBD1 as a possible D gene (6 bases). Trimming removed 0 bases at V and 4 bases at J, with 28 bases between. The CDR3 extends over 21 amino acids. The germline V gene has CDR1 WNHNN and CDR2 SYGVQD (reference sequence). DNA of the CDR3: TGCGCCAGCAGTGAGTCCGTTCGGTTACAATTCCGAACACAGGGAAATCAGCCCCAGCATTTT. This gives the protein CASSESVRLQFRTQGNQPQHF.